This TCR beta chain is from a study of blood T cell repertoires in COVID-19. About the study: Material from acute and convalescent COVID-19 was sourced from the United States, Italy and Spain. In each case, the material was cDNA or gDNA derived from T cells, B-cell-depleted T cells, or PBMCs.

Per the germline V gene, CDR1 is LGHDT and CDR2 is YNNKEL (reference sequence). CDR3 length: 16 amino acids. V dropped 4 bases and J dropped 0; count of bases not matched to a gene: 7. How the authors handled the data: Amplification of reference gene primers provided the estimated nucleated cell counts. TCRdb's copy holds only in-frame clones and misses some; the assay was immunoSEQ multiplex PCR. That table supplies the V and J calls and clone size; D and trimming were determined from the DNA. The sample includes 280,000 or so clones, approximately 83% of them seen just once. The chain has TRBV3-1 (or the pseudogene TRBV3-2) and TRBJ1-1, with 8 bases identical to TRBD1. The TCR was taken from a human donor in a cohort sampled during active COVID-19. The sequenced sample consisted of peripheral blood. The CDR3 nucleotides are TGTGCCAGCAGCCTCCGGACAGGGCGCTTGAACACTGAAGCTTTCTTT. This sequence encodes CASSLRTGRLNTEAFF.